This T cell receptor (beta chain) was identified during a study of T cells in Graves' hyperthyroidism and ophthalmopathy. Regions amplified from RNA transcripts were the TCR beta CDR3 regions. In the first-round RT-PCR of the TCR CDR3, the HTBI primer set was used. TCRdb ran MiXCR on the multiplex PCR reads and lists one entry per CDR3 protein. Of 350,000 to 450,000 distinct CDR3 sequences detected, about 14% appear once; the ten largest clones hold approximately 27%. This clonotype has at least ten counts. Subjects with ophthalmopathy showed a Clinical Activity Score no lower than 3, a NOSPECS grade no lower than 4, and a duration shorter than 3 months. Patients showing uncontrolled infection, other autoimmune disease, pregnancy or lactation were ineligible. Thyroid ultrasound, orbital computed tomography, clinical symptoms, and serum thyroxine and TRAb underpinned diagnoses. It was around 11 ml of fresh peripheral blood that supplied the PBMCs.

This TCR derives from a man over 45 with Graves' ophthalmopathy. The sequenced material came from blood.

The CDR3 protein is CASSLVQGAEQFF. For the CDR3, the DNA is TGCGCCAGCAGCTTGGTGCAGGGAGCTGAGCAGTTCTTC. The chain is built from TRBV5-1 and TRBJ2-1; either TRBD1 or TRBD2 may fit D (5 bases each). CDR3 length: 13 amino acids. V was trimmed by 0 bases and J by 9 bases, leaving 10 bases between them. Looked up from germline, CDR1 is SGHRS and CDR2 is YFSETQ.